A single T cell receptor beta chain is shown here with its context. The data stem from a study of shared clonotypes between healthy human individuals. Trimming took 4 bases from V and 0 from J, leaving 11 bases between them. Germline V gene sequence: CDR1 SGDLS, CDR2 YYNGEE. The CDR3 length is 14 residues. In the source study's methods: For the immunoSEQ data, sequences were junction-only without quality scores, so filtering differed. Libraries were prepared by immunoSEQ multiplex PCR; TCRdb keeps only in-frame clonotypes and omits some of them. V, J and clone size are those of that table, while D and trimming were read from the DNA. This sample carries 2 million to 3 million clones, 85% to 95% of them seen once, and the ten largest clones take roughly 0.14%.

This sequence joins TRBV9 and TRBJ2-7; D call uncertain. Sequenced: naive CD4+ T cells sorted from blood. Subset in this sample: CD45RA+ positively selected. The receptor's source is a man aged 18 to 29 in good health. CDR3 nucleotide sequence: TGTGCCAGCAGCCCTTGGGTTAGCTCCTACGAGCAGTACTTC. Its translation: CASSPWVSSYEQYF.